The 25 T cell receptor beta chains below were found in one sample sequenced in a study of graft-versus-host responses after intestinal transplantation (dated by TCRdb to the early 2020s). Libraries were prepared through the immunoSEQ multiplex PCR assay. TCRdb's version of the immuneACCESS table is confined to in-frame rearrangements and falls short of the full clone set. An unresolved V gene accounts for under half of the shortfall where checked; the remainder is of unknown origin. The sample profile shows approximately 86,000 clones; 92% of them were found once. Roughly 0.37% of the sample belongs to the ten largest clones. The time point label on this specimen signifies: cells obtained before transplantation from donor or recipient. No cognate antigen is known for these TCRs. The source material was unstimulated CD8+ T cells sorted from spleen or lymph node cells, sampled before transplant. The receptors come from a human donor who was the organ donor for an intestinal transplant.

The CDR3 reads CASSLTVQDYNSPLHF. CDR3 coding DNA: TGTGCCAGCAGCTTAACGGTCCAGGACTATAATTCACCCCTCCACTTT. The V gene is TRBV7-3, the J gene TRBJ1-6; D not certain. V dropped 0 bases and J dropped 3 bases, with 9 bases sitting between them. The V gene's germline CDR1 is SGHTA and CDR2 FQGTGA. CDR3 size: 16 residues.

V and J are TRBV7-9 and TRBJ1-1; D perhaps matches TRBD1 (6 bases). V dropped 4 bases and J dropped 3 bases, with 9 bases sitting between them. The CDR3 spans 13 residues. Germline V gene sequence: CDR1 SEHNR, CDR2 FQNEAQ (reference sequence). CDR3 region: CASSSDRYTEAFF. The CDR3 DNA is TGTGCCAGCAGCTCTGACAGGTACACTGAAGCTTTCTTT.

The rearrangement joins TRBV6-1 to TRBJ2-7; a possible D gene is TRBD2 (6 bases). This CDR3 has 13 residues. The V gene lost 3 bases and the J gene lost 2 bases, with 8 bases spanning the gap. Germline CDR1 and CDR2: MNHNS and SASEGT. The chain's CDR3 is CASSEGGPYEQYF. CDR3 coding DNA: TGTGCCAGCAGTGAGGGGGGACCCTACGAGCAGTACTTC.

The chain couples TRBV7-3 to TRBJ2-1; D is unresolved. The CDR3 spans 15 residues. From germline, CDR1 is SGHTA and CDR2 FQGTGA. V shed 4 bases and J shed 7 bases, with 17 bases lying between them. The CDR3 DNA is TGTGCCAGCAGCTCAACCCCAGGCGATCTGAATGAGCAGTTCTTC. It yields the protein CASSSTPGDLNEQFF.

This sequence joins TRBV11-2 and TRBJ2-6; no reliable D call. V was clipped by 3 bases and J by 2 bases, with 20 bases between them. This CDR3 spans 19 amino acids. CDR1 SGHAT and CDR2 FQNNGV come from the germline V gene. The CDR3 coding sequence is TGTGCCAGCAGCTTCTGGTTAGCTAGGAGACCTGCTGGGGCCAACGTCCTGACTTTC. It encodes CASSFWLARRPAGANVLTF.

The chain is built from TRBV27 and TRBJ2-5, with TRBD2 matching 12 bases. V lost 4 bases and J lost 5; bases outside the gene matches: 2. The length of the CDR3 is 14 residues. Germline V gene data show CDR1 as MNHEY and CDR2 as SMNVEV (reference sequence). Written as DNA, the CDR3 is TGTGCCAGCAGTTCTAGCGGGGGGGCTGAGACCCAGTACTTC. Protein sequence: CASSSSGGAETQYF.

This chain connects TRBV7-3 to TRBJ2-5; 8 bases match TRBD2. The V gene end was trimmed by 1 base and the J gene end by 3 bases; junction bases not matched to a gene: 4. The CDR3 has 15 residues. Germline lookup yields CDR1 SGHTA and CDR2 FQGTGA. This CDR3 is CASSLIRGGKETQYF. CDR3 nucleotide sequence: TGTGCCAGCAGCTTAATCCGGGGGGGTAAAGAGACCCAGTACTTC.

The chain combines TRBV4-3 with TRBJ2-5, with a possible D match to TRBD2 (7 bases). Germline loops: CDR1 LGHNA, CDR2 YSLEER. The CDR3 runs 19 residues. Trimming pared 0 bases from V and 1 base from J, leaving 21 bases between. Here the CDR3 reads CASSQDLGLVGGPQETQYF. In nucleotides, the CDR3 is TGCGCCAGCAGCCAAGATCTCGGACTAGTGGGGGGCCCCCAAGAGACCCAGTACTTC.

The rearrangement links TRBV5-1 to TRBJ2-5, with 12 positions matching TRBD1. The germline CDR1 and CDR2 sequences are SGHRS and YFSETQ. This CDR3 has 14 residues. The CDR3 nucleotides read TGCGACATTCCGGGACAGGGGGCACGGGAGACCCAGTACTTC. Translated, it gives CDIPGQGARETQYF.

V is TRBV18 and J is TRBJ2-5; 9 bases map to TRBD2. CDR3 length: 13 amino acids. Germline CDR1 is KGHSH and CDR2 is LQKENI. J lost 4 bases, V lost 5 bases, and 2 bases had no gene match. The CDR3 here is CASSAGGRETQYF. The DNA for the CDR3 is TGTGCCAGCTCAGCGGGGGGGAGAGAGACCCAGTACTTC. Complete variable domain (other parts from reference TRBV18 and TRBJ2-5): NAGVMQNPRHLVRRRGQEARLRCSPMKGHSHVYWYRQLPEEGLKFMVYLQKENIIDESGMPKERFSAEFPKEGPSILRIQQVVRGDSAAYFCASSAGGRETQYFGPGTRLLVL.

The rearrangement joins TRBV27 to TRBJ2-1, with 8 bases aligning to TRBD2. Per germline, CDR1 MNHEY and CDR2 SMNVEV (reference sequence). V dropped 2 bases and J dropped 8; count of bases not matched to a gene: 11. This CDR3 is built from 16 residues. The CDR3 region has the DNA TGTGCCAGCAGTTTAGCGGGGGGCTTTTGGGGGCATGAGCAGTTCTTC. Encoded protein: CASSLAGGFWGHEQFF.

The rearrangement uses TRBV6-1 and TRBJ2-7; 11 positions match TRBD2. The ends lost 5 bases at V and 5 bases at J; junction bases unmatched: 8. In germline, CDR1 is MNHNS, CDR2 SASEGT. The CDR3 loop spans 15 amino acids. The CDR3 region is CASSLLAGARDEQYF. The CDR3 DNA is TGTGCCAGCAGTCTACTAGCGGGGGCCCGGGACGAGCAGTACTTC.

V is TRBV28 and J is TRBJ2-5; D not resolved. Germline CDR1 and CDR2: MDHEN and SYDVKM. With 5 bases removed from V and 0 bases from J, the gap between germline ends came to 4 bases. This CDR3 is built from 12 residues. CDR3 nucleotides: TGTGCCAGCAGTCCGTACCAAGAGACCCAGTACTTC. Amino acids: CASSPYQETQYF.

The chain is built from TRBV28 and TRBJ2-1, with 11 bases fitting TRBD1. Per the germline V gene, CDR1 is MDHEN and CDR2 is SYDVKM. V gave up 5 bases and J gave up 8 bases; unmatched junction bases: 5. CDR3 length: 14 amino acids. The CDR3 spells CASSHRDRGDEQFF. The CDR3 DNA follows: TGTGCCAGCAGTCACCGGGACAGGGGGGATGAGCAGTTCTTC.

In this sample, this clone turned up once. V gene TRBV27 combines with J gene TRBJ2-7; 7 bases are shared with TRBD1. This CDR3 region has 16 residues. Germline CDR1 and CDR2: MNHEY and SMNVEV (reference sequence). The trim removed 2 bases at V and 2 bases at J, leaving 9 bases unmatched. CDR3 DNA sequence: TGTGCCAGCAGTTTAGCCCCGGGACAGTTAACCTACGAGCAGTACTTC. It yields the protein CASSLAPGQLTYEQYF.

The genes are TRBV7-2 and TRBJ2-7; tentatively, D is TRBD1 (6 bases). Trimming shortened V by 5 bases and J by 4 bases, and 21 bases separated the two germline ends. Per the germline V gene, CDR1 is SGHTA and CDR2 is FQGNSA. CDR3 length equals 16 residues. CDR3 DNA sequence: TGTGCCAGCAGCCTCCGTCGACAGGTGACCTCATACGAGCAGTACTTC. This encodes CASSLRRQVTSYEQYF.

This clone was picked up a small number of times. The chain joins TRBV2 to TRBJ2-5; unclear D gene. Germline values: CDR1 SNHLY, CDR2 FYNNEI. Trimming removed 2 bases from V and 5 bases from J, with 9 bases in between. The CDR3 is 13 residues long. The CDR3 bases are TGTGCCAGCAGTGAAATTGTCGGGGAGACCCAGTACTTC. Encoded protein: CASSEIVGETQYF. Full variable domain (missing parts from reference TRBV2 and TRBJ2-5): EPEVTQTPSHQVTQMGQEVILRCVPISNHLYFYWYRQILGQKVEFLVSFYNNEISEKSEIFDDQFSVERPDGSNFTLKIRSTKLEDSAMYFCASSEIVGETQYFGPGTRLLVL.

The chain employs TRBV13 and TRBJ1-1; perhaps TRBD1 as D (6 bases). CDR1 and CDR2 (germline): PRHDT, FYEKMQ (reference sequence). The CDR3 length is 17 residues. Trimming stripped 2 bases from V and 0 bases from J, with 16 bases between. CDR3 nucleotide sequence: TGTGCCAGCAGCTTAAACAGGGAGGGGCCTATGAACACTGAAGCTTTCTTT. This codes for CASSLNREGPMNTEAFF.

The chain combines TRBV19 with TRBJ2-7; weak D call: TRBD1 (6 bases). Looked up from germline, CDR1 is LNHDA and CDR2 is SQIVND (reference sequence). Trimming cost V 4 bases and J 2 bases, with 9 bases left between them. This CDR3 has 13 amino acids. This CDR3 is CASSKQGPYEQYF. CDR3 sequence (DNA): TGTGCCAGTAGTAAACAGGGCCCCTACGAGCAGTACTTC.

V gene TRBV4-3 combines with J gene TRBJ2-2, with TRBD1 matching 7 bases. The germline V gene has CDR1 LGHNA and CDR2 YSLEER. The CDR3 totals 17 residues. J lost 4 bases, V lost 1 base, and 9 bases had no gene match. CDR3 DNA: TGCGCCAGCAGCCAAGTTGCCAGGACAGGCTCCACCGGGGAGCTGTTTTTT. This sequence encodes CASSQVARTGSTGELFF.

V and J are TRBV4-1 and TRBJ1-1; D unclear. This CDR3 comprises 13 residues. The V end was cut by 0 bases, the J end by 8 bases, with 10 bases between. Per germline, CDR1 MGHRA and CDR2 YSYEKL. The CDR3: CASSQDLVQEAFF. CDR3 coding DNA: TGCGCCAGCAGCCAAGATCTTGTTCAGGAAGCTTTCTTT.

The chain uses TRBV2 and TRBJ2-2, with a possible D match to TRBD1 (6 bases). V lost 7 bases to trimming and J lost 8 bases, with 20 bases between them. The germline CDR1 and CDR2 sequences are SNHLY and FYNNEI. CDR3 length equals 15 residues. Here the CDR3 reads CASIEDSPFRGELFF. CDR3 DNA sequence: TGTGCCAGCATCGAGGACAGCCCATTTAGAGGGGAGCTGTTTTTT. The full variable domain, completed using reference TRBV2 and TRBJ2-2, is EPEVTQTPSHQVTQMGQEVILRCVPISNHLYFYWYRQILGQKVEFLVSFYNNEISEKSEIFDDQFSVERPDGSNFTLKIRSTKLEDSAMYFCASIEDSPFRGELFFGEGSRLTVL.

CDR3: CASSDGTSGFTDTQYF. The DNA for the CDR3 is TGTGCCAGCAGCGACGGGACTAGCGGTTTCACAGATACGCAGTATTTT. This chain connects TRBV9 to TRBJ2-3, with 11 bases that match TRBD2. CDR3 length equals 16 residues. V shed 3 bases, J shed 2 bases, and the junction held 5 bases outside the gene matches. CDR1 and CDR2 (germline): SGDLS, YYNGEE.

This chain connects TRBV18 to TRBJ1-1, with 8 bases lining up with TRBD1. The V gene end was trimmed by 2 bases and the J gene end by 3 bases; junction bases not matched to a gene: 2. Germline CDR1 KGHSH, CDR2 LQKENI. CDR3 length: 14 amino acids. The CDR3 sequence is CASSPVDRDTEAFF. The CDR3 DNA follows: TGTGCCAGCTCACCAGTGGACAGGGACACTGAAGCTTTCTTT.

The rearrangement links TRBV6-1 to TRBJ1-3, with a possible D match to TRBD1 (5 bases). The CDR3 loop spans 13 amino acids. Germline V gene data show CDR1 as MNHNS and CDR2 as SASEGT. Trimming pared 8 bases from V and 5 bases from J, leaving 13 bases between. This chain's CDR3 is CASGRVTRNTIYF. The CDR3 DNA reads TGTGCCAGCGGCAGGGTTACTAGAAACACCATATATTTT.